What follows is one TCR beta chain and its context. The sample is drawn from a study of PD-1 blockade in classical Hodgkin lymphoma. J was trimmed by 3 bases and V by 3 bases; bases with no gene match: 14. Looked up from germline, CDR1 is SGHAT and CDR2 is FQNNGV. CDR3 size: 17 residues. As to time point: newly diagnosed, previously untreated cHL patient sample. Generated by immunoSEQ multiplex PCR, the TCRdb table keeps only in-frame clones and is missing some. Among about 25,000 clones listed, approximately 95% were seen once. The TCR comes from a human donor with classical Hodgkin lymphoma. The gene calls are TRBV11-2 and TRBJ2-7, with 7 bases matching TRBD1. What was sequenced was peripheral blood mononuclear cells (PBMCs). The CDR3 bases are TGTGCCAGCAGCTTTAGATATGACACAGGGGCGGTCTACGAGCAGTACTTC. It yields the protein CASSFRYDTGAVYEQYF.